Included here is one TCR beta chain sequence, with context. Its antigen remains unknown. The data were taken from a study of T cells in Graves' hyperthyroidism and ophthalmopathy. Study observations and caveats: The model identified upcoming ophthalmopathy a median approximately seven months ahead of onset. The blood repertoire included most of the expanded thyroid clonotypes above 0.001.

Germline values: CDR1 MNHNS, CDR2 SASEGT. V shed 5 bases, J shed 6 bases, and the junction held 18 bases outside the gene matches. The CDR3 has 18 residues. Newly diagnosed hyperthyroidism, duration under 2 months, in patients aged 18 to 65. The PBMCs were taken from approximately 9 ml of fresh peripheral blood. The investigators amplified TCR beta CDR3 regions from RNA transcripts. The HTBI primer set drove a first-round RT-PCR of the TCR CDR3. TCRdb reanalysed the multiplex PCR reads using MiXCR and keeps one entry per CDR3 protein. The sample lists about 160,000 distinct CDR3 sequences, roughly 9.4% occurring once.

The chain employs TRBV6-1 and TRBJ2-3; the match to TRBD2 covers 9 bases. The source is a woman younger than 30 with Graves' hyperthyroidism that later progressed to Graves' ophthalmopathy. The source material was blood. CDR3 in amino acids: CASSWRLAEAMGGDTQYF. As DNA, the CDR3 is TGTGCCAGCAGTTGGAGACTAGCGGAGGCCATGGGGGGCGATACGCAGTATTTT.